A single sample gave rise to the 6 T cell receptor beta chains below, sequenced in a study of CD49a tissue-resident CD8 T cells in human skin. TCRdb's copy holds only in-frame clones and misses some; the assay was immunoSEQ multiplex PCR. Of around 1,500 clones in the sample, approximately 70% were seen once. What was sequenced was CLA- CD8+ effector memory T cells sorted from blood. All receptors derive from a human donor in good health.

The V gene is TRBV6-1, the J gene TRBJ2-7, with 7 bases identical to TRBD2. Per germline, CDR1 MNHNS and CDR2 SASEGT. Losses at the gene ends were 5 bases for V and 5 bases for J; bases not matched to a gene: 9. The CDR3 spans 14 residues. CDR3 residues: CASSLRERRHEQYF. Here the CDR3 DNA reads TGTGCCAGCAGTTTGCGGGAGAGGAGGCACGAGCAGTACTTC.

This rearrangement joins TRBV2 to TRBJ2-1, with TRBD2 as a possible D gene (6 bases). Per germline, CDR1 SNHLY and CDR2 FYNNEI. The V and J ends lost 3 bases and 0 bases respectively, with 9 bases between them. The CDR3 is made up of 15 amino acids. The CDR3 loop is CASSEEGSSYNEQFF. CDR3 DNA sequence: TGTGCCAGCAGTGAGGAGGGGAGCTCCTACAATGAGCAGTTCTTC.

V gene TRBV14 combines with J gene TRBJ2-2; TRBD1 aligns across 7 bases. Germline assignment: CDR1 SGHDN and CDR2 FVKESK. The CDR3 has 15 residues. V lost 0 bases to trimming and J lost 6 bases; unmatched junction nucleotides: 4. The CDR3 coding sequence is TGTGCCAGCAGCCAAGAACCGACAGGGCCCGGGGAGCTGTTTTTT. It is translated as CASSQEPTGPGELFF.

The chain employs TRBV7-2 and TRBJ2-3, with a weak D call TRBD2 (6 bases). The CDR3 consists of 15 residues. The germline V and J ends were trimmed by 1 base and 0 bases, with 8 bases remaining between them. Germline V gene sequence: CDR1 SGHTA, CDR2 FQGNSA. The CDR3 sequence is CASSLERGSTDTQYF. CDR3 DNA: TGTGCCAGCAGCTTAGAACGGGGGAGCACAGATACGCAGTATTTT. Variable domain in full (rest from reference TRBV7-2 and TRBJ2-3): GAGVSQSPSNKVTEKGKDVELRCDPISGHTALYWYRQSLGQGLEFLIYFQGNSAPDKSGLPSDRFSAERTGGSVSTLTIQRTQQEDSAVYLCASSLERGSTDTQYFGPGTRLTVL.

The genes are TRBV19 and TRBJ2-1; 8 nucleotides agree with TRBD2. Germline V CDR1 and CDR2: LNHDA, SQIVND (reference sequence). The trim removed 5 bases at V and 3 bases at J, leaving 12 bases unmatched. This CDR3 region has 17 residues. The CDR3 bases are TGTGCCAGTAGTGCAGCCGGCGGGGGGAAAGTCTACAATGAGCAGTTCTTC. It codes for CASSAAGGGKVYNEQFF.

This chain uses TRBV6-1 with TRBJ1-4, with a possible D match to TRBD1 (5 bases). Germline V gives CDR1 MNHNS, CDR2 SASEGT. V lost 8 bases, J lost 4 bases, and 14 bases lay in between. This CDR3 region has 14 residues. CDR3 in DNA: TGTGCCAGCTCCCAGGGCAGGTATAATGAAAAACTGTTTTTT. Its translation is CASSQGRYNEKLFF.